Presented here are 17 T cell receptor beta chains from one specimen sequenced in a study of CD8 T cells in Susac syndrome. Random hexamers were used to reverse transcribe the RNA input (about 0.45 to 1 ug). Via MiXCR, TCRdb re-called the immunoSEQ multiplex PCR reads, giving one row per CDR3 protein. This table has about 120,000 distinct CDR3 sequences, 90% to 95% appearing once. Sequenced: CD8+ T cells from PBMCs. These receptor sequences come from a human donor with Susac syndrome.

This clonotype was seen only once. V and J are TRBV19 and TRBJ1-2, with D perhaps matching TRBD1 (6 bases). Germline CDR1 reads LNHDA; CDR2 reads SQIVND (reference sequence). Between the trimmed V and J ends, which lost 7 bases and 3 bases, there was a span of 12 bases. CDR3 length: 13 residues. The CDR3 protein is CASTTGSYYGYTF. The CDR3 nucleotides read TGTGCCAGTACTACAGGGAGTTACTATGGCTACACCTTC.

The chain carries TRBV7-9 and TRBJ1-1; a weak D match, TRBD1 (5 bases). This CDR3 contains 15 residues. V lost 4 bases to trimming and J lost 1 base, with 13 bases between them. Germline CDR1 and CDR2: SEHNR and FQNEAQ (reference sequence). The CDR3: CASSWGNGQNTEAFF. CDR3 DNA: TGTGCCAGCAGCTGGGGAAACGGACAGAACACTGAAGCTTTCTTT.

The CDR3 DNA follows: TGCGCCAGCAGACAAAGGACGGGGCACACTGAAGCTTTCTTT. The encoded protein is CASRQRTGHTEAFF. The chain is built from TRBV5-1 and TRBJ1-1; D might be TRBD1 (5 bases). Trimming pared 5 bases from V and 3 bases from J, leaving 14 bases between. CDR3 length: 14 residues. The germline gives CDR1 SGHRS, CDR2 YFSETQ.

The chain has TRBV24-1 and TRBJ2-1; 8 bases map to TRBD2. CDR1 is KGHDR, CDR2 SFDVKD, per germline. Losses at the gene ends were 2 bases for V and 6 bases for J; bases not matched to a gene: 5. The CDR3 is 15 residues long. CDR3 nucleotide sequence: TGTGCCACCAGTGATTCGATAGCGGGACCCAATGAGCAGTTCTTC. Its protein is CATSDSIAGPNEQFF.

The chain couples TRBV19 to TRBJ1-1; D is undetermined. Trimming left V 5 bases short and J 4 bases short, with 14 bases between. Germline values: CDR1 LNHDA, CDR2 SQIVND (reference sequence). The CDR3 contains 14 residues. The CDR3 DNA sequence: TGTGCCAGTAGTGCCACGGACGCTTTCACTGAAGCTTTCTTT. It encodes CASSATDAFTEAFF.

In this sample, this clonotype turned up once. The rearrangement uses TRBV6-2 or TRBV6-3 and TRBJ1-1; D is perhaps TRBD1 (6 bases). V shed 5 bases and J shed 6 bases, with 16 bases lying between them. The CDR3 is made up of 14 amino acids. Germline lookup yields CDR1 MNHEY and CDR2 SVGEGT. CDR3 residues: CASSQQGELAEAFF. The CDR3 nucleotides are TGTGCCAGCAGTCAACAGGGAGAATTGGCTGAAGCTTTCTTT.

The chain employs TRBV28 and TRBJ2-6, with D hard to call. The V end lost 3 bases, the J end lost 7 bases, and 10 bases lay between the germline ends. The CDR3 is 14 amino acids. CDR1 and CDR2 from the germline V gene are MDHEN and SYDVKM. This chain's CDR3 is CASSLGLGANVLTF. CDR3 in DNA: TGTGCCAGCAGTTTGGGCCTGGGAGCCAACGTCCTGACTTTC.

This clonotype showed up just once. CDR3: CASTGTVYPGTEAFF. The CDR3 nucleotides read TGTGCCAGCACCGGGACAGTATACCCCGGCACTGAAGCTTTCTTT. The V and J genes are TRBV19 and TRBJ1-1, with TRBD1 identical over 7 bases. The germline V gene encodes CDR1 LNHDA and CDR2 SQIVND (reference sequence). J gave up 4 bases and V 9 bases, and 14 bases lay outside the gene matches. The CDR3 has 15 amino acids. The complete variable domain, with remaining parts taken from reference TRBV19 and TRBJ1-1, reads DGGITQSPKYLFRKEGQNVTLSCEQNLNHDAMYWYRQDPGQGLRLIYYSQIVNDFQKGDIAEGYSVSREKKESFPLTVTSAQKNPTAFYLCASTGTVYPGTEAFFGQGTRLTVV.

V gene TRBV6-2 or TRBV6-3 combines with J gene TRBJ1-1, with a tentative D call TRBD1 (5 bases). Trimming shortened V by 6 bases and J by 6 bases, and 11 bases separated the two germline ends. This CDR3 region has 12 residues. Germline CDR1 reads MNHEY; CDR2 reads SVGEGT. The CDR3 protein is CASREWGAEAFF. CDR3 in DNA: TGTGCCAGCAGGGAATGGGGGGCTGAAGCTTTCTTT.

V and J are TRBV4-3 and TRBJ2-1; 8 nucleotides line up with TRBD2. This CDR3 is built from 17 residues. Germline lookup yields CDR1 LGHNA and CDR2 YSLEER. V shed 0 bases and J 2 bases; nucleotides not matched to a gene: 6. CDR3 sequence reads: CASSQDLAGDTYNEQFF. For the CDR3, the DNA is TGCGCCAGCAGCCAAGATCTAGCGGGTGATACCTACAATGAGCAGTTCTTC.

In nucleotides, the CDR3 is TGTGCCAGCAGTTACTCAGAGGGAGCTAACTATGGCTACACCTTC. As protein: CASSYSEGANYGYTF. The chain carries TRBV6-5 and TRBJ1-2, with D unclear. The CDR3 contains 15 residues. V dropped 0 bases and J dropped 0 bases, with 8 bases sitting between them. CDR1 and CDR2 (germline): MNHEY, SVGAGI.

This sequence joins TRBV20-1 and TRBJ1-5; D perhaps matches TRBD1 (5 bases). The CDR3 length is 16 residues. The V gene's germline CDR1 is DFQATT and CDR2 SNEGSKA (reference sequence). V was cut by 0 bases and J by 0 bases, with 12 bases left in between. The chain's CDR3 is CSARDETDSSNQPQHF. CDR3 nucleotides: TGCAGTGCTAGAGACGAGACAGACAGTAGCAATCAGCCCCAGCATTTT.

CDR3 in amino acids: CARKQGTNTEAFF. CDR3 DNA: TGTGCCAGGAAACAGGGGACGAACACTGAAGCTTTCTTT. The chain joins TRBV24-1 to TRBJ1-1; 7 nucleotides align to TRBD1. Per germline, CDR1 KGHDR and CDR2 SFDVKD. Trimming at V came to 11 bases and at J to 1 base, leaving 6 bases not matched to a gene. The CDR3 loop spans 13 amino acids.

V and J are TRBV7-9 and TRBJ2-3; D uncertain. V shed 10 bases and J shed 0 bases, with 8 bases lying between them. This CDR3 region has 12 residues. Germline V gene sequence: CDR1 SEHNR, CDR2 FQNEAQ (reference sequence). The CDR3, as DNA: TGTGCCATCCTGCCGAGCACAGATACGCAGTATTTT. Translating it yields CAILPSTDTQYF. Looking up the rest from reference TRBV7-9 and TRBJ2-3 gives the full variable domain: DTGVSQNPRHKITKRGQNVTFRCDPISEHNRLYWYRQTLGQGPEFLTYFQNEAQLEKSRLLSDRFSAERPKGSFSTLEIQRTEQGDSAMYLCAILPSTDTQYFGPGTRLTVL.

The J gene is TRBJ2-7, the V gene TRBV12-3 or TRBV12-4, with 11 positions matching TRBD1. The CDR3 totals 14 residues. V gave up 5 bases and J gave up 3 bases; unmatched junction bases: 3. DNA of the CDR3: TGTGCCAGCAGTACGGGACAGGGGGGCTACGAGCAGTACTTC. Its translation is CASSTGQGGYEQYF.

The chain is built from TRBV30 and TRBJ2-7; D could derive from TRBD1 or TRBD2 (5 bases each). V shed 8 bases and J shed 0 bases, with 17 bases lying between them. This CDR3 has 14 residues. From germline, CDR1 is GTSNPN and CDR2 SVGIG (reference sequence). The CDR3 spells CAGGPSPSSYEQYF. The CDR3, as DNA: TGTGCCGGGGGTCCCTCCCCGAGCTCCTACGAGCAGTACTTC. Together with reference TRBV30 and TRBJ2-7, the CDR3 gives the full variable domain: SQTIHQWPATLVQPVGSPLSLECTVEGTSNPNLYWYRQAAGRGLQLLFYSVGIGQISSEVPQNLSASRPQDRQFILSSKKLLLSDSGFYLCAGGPSPSSYEQYFGPGTRLTVT.

This clonotype was detected once. This rearrangement joins TRBV4-1 to TRBJ2-1; tentatively, D is TRBD2 (5 bases). This CDR3 comprises 13 residues. Germline V gene data show CDR1 as MGHRA and CDR2 as YSYEKL. The ends were cut back, 4 bases at V and 5 bases at J, with 9 bases in the middle. For the CDR3, the DNA is TGCGCCAGCAGCCCACGGGGAGACAATGAGCAGTTCTTC. Translation gives CASSPRGDNEQFF.